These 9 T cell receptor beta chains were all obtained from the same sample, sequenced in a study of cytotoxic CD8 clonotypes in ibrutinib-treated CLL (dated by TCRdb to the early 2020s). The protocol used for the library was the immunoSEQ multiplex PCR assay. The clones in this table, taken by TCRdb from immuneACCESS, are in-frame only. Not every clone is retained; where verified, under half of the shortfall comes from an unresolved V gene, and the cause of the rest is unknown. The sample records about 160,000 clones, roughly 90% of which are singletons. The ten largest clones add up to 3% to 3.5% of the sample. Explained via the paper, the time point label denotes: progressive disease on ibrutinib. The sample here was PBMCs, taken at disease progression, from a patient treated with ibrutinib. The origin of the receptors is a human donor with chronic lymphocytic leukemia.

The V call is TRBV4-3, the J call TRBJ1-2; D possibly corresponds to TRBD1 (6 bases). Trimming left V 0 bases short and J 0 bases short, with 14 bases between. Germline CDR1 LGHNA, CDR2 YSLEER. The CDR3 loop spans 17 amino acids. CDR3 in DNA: TGCGCCAGCAGCCAAGAGGTCAAACAGGGCGCTAACTATGGCTACACCTTC. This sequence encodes CASSQEVKQGANYGYTF.

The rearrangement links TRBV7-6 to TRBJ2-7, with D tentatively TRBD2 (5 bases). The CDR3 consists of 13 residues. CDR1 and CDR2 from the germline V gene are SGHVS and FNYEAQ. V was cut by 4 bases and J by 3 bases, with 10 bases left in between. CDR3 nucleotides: TGTGCCAGCAGCTATGAGCGGTTCTACGAGCAGTACTTC. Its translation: CASSYERFYEQYF.

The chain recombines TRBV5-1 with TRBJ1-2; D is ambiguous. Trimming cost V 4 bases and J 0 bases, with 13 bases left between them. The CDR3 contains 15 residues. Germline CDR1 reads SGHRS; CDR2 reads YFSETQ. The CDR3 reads CASSPGERANYGYTF. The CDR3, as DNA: TGCGCCAGCAGCCCTGGGGAGAGAGCTAACTATGGCTACACCTTC.

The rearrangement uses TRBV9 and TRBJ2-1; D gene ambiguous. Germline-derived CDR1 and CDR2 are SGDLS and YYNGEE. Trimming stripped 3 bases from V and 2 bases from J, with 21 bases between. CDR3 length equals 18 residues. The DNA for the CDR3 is TGTGCCAGCAGCGCCGGCGGTCTAGGCCTCGGACCCTACAATGAGCAGTTCTTC. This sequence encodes CASSAGGLGLGPYNEQFF.

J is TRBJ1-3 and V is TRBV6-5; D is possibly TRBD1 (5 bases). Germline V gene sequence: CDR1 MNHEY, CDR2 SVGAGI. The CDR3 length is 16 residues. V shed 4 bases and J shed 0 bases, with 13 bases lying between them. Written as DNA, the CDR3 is TGTGCCAGCAGTTCCCCTGGGGGAAGCTCTGGAAACACCATATATTTT. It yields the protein CASSSPGGSSGNTIYF.

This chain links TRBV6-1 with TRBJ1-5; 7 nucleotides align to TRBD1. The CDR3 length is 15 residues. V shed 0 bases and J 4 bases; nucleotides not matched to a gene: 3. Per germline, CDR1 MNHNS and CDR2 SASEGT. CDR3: CASSEAGGRNQPQHF. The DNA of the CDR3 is TGTGCCAGCAGTGAAGCAGGGGGCCGGAATCAGCCCCAGCATTTT.

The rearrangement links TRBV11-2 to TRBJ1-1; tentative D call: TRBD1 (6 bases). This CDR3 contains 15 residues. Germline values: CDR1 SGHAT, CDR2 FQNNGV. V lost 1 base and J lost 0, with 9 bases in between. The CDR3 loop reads CASSLVAGVNTEAFF. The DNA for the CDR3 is TGTGCCAGCAGCTTAGTAGCAGGGGTGAACACTGAAGCTTTCTTT.

The CDR3 DNA follows: TGTGCCAGCAGTCTGGGGGGTATCGCCTACGAGCAGTACTTC. This translates into CASSLGGIAYEQYF. The J gene is TRBJ2-7, the V gene TRBV28, with D maybe TRBD2 (6 bases). The length of the CDR3 is 14 residues. The V end lost 5 bases, the J end lost 2 bases, and 13 bases lay between the germline ends. Germline CDR1 reads MDHEN; CDR2 reads SYDVKM.

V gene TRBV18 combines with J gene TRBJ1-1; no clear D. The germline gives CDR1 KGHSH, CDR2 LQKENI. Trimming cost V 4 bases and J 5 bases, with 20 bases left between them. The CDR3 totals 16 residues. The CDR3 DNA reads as TGTGCCAGCTCACTAATCCAATTGACGGGGAAGACTGAAGCTTTCTTT. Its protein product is CASSLIQLTGKTEAFF.